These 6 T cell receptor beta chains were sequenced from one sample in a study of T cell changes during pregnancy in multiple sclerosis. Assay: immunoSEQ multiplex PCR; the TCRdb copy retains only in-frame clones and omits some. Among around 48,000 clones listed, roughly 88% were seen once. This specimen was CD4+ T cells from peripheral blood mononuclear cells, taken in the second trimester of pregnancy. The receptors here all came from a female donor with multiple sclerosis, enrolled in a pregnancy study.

The CDR3 loop is CASSLGTDRATEAFF. DNA of the CDR3: TGTGCCAGCAGCTTAGGGACAGACAGGGCCACTGAAGCTTTCTTT. J is TRBJ1-1 and V is TRBV7-9, with 7 bases fitting TRBD1. The ends lost 1 base at V and 4 bases at J; junction bases unmatched: 6. This CDR3 spans 15 amino acids. CDR1 and CDR2 from the germline V gene are SEHNR and FQNEAQ (reference sequence).

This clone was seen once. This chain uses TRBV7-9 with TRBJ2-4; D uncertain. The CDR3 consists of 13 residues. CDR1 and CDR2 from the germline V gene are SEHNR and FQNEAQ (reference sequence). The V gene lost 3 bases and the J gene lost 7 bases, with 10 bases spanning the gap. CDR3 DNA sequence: TGTGCCAGCAGCTTGTCCGGGTGGAACATTCAGTACTTC. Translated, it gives CASSLSGWNIQYF.

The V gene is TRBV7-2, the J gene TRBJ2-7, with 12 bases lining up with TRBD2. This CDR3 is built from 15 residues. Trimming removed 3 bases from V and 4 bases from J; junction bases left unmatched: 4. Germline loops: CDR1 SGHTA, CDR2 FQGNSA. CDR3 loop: CASSLQGTSGYEQYF. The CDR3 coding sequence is TGTGCCAGCAGCTTGCAAGGGACTAGCGGGTACGAGCAGTACTTC.

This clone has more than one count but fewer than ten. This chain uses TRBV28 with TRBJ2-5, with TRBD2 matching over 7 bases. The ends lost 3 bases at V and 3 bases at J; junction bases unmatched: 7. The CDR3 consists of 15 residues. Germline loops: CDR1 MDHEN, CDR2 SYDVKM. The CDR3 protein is CASSFALGGEETQYF. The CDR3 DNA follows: TGTGCCAGCAGTTTCGCGTTGGGGGGGGAAGAGACCCAGTACTTC. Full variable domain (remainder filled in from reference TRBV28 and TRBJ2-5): DVKVTQSSRYLVKRTGEKVFLECVQDMDHENMFWYRQDPGLGLRLIYFSYDVKMKEKGDIPEGYSVSREKKERFSLILESASTNQTSMYLCASSFALGGEETQYFGPGTRLLVL.

The CDR3 bases are TGTGCCAGCAGTGAATCCCGGGGGACTAATGAAAAACTGTTTTTT. This sequence encodes CASSESRGTNEKLFF. This chain uses TRBV25-1 with TRBJ1-4; tentative D call: TRBD1 (5 bases). V dropped 1 base and J dropped 2 bases, with 8 bases sitting between them. The CDR3 has 15 residues. Per germline, CDR1 MGHDK and CDR2 SYGVNS.

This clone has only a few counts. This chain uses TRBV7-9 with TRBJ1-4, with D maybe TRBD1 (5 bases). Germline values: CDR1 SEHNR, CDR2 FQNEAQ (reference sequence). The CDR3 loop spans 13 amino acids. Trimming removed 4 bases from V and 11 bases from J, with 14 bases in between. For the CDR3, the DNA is TGTGCCAGCAGCTCAGGGCGGCTTGAGAAACTGTTTTTT. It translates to CASSSGRLEKLFF. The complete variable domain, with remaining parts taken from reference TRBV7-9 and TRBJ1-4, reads DTGVSQNPRHKITKRGQNVTFRCDPISEHNRLYWYRQTLGQGPEFLTYFQNEAQLEKSRLLSDRFSAERPKGSFSTLEIQRTEQGDSAMYLCASSSGRLEKLFFGSGTQLSVL.